Each of the 24 T cell receptor beta chains below was sequenced from the same sample in a study of CD8+CD57+ T cells in acquired aplastic anemia. Profiling of TCR beta VDJ combinations and CDR3 sequences used genomic DNA as template. TCRdb re-called the reads through MiXCR, storing one row per CDR3 protein. The sample shows roughly 170,000 distinct CDR3 sequences, about 60% of them seen only once. Material: sorted CD4+, CD8+, or CD8+CD57+ T cells (not recorded which) from PBMCs. The receptors were sampled from a human donor in good health.

This clonotype was detected ten times or more. J is TRBJ2-7 and V is TRBV4-1, with D possibly TRBD2 on 6 matching bases. The germline V gene has CDR1 MGHRA and CDR2 YSYEKL. CDR3 length equals 17 residues. Between the trimmed V and J ends, which lost 3 bases and 4 bases, there was a span of 22 bases. The CDR3 loop is CASSHLGSGEAGYEQYF. CDR3 bases: TGCGCCAGCAGCCATCTCGGGTCTGGGGAGGCAGGGTACGAGCAGTACTTC.

This clonotype has at least ten counts. The chain couples TRBV19 to TRBJ2-1, with TRBD1 as a possible D gene (6 bases). CDR1 and CDR2 from the germline V gene are LNHDA and SQIVND (reference sequence). The CDR3 sequence is 14 residues long. Trimming removed 4 bases from V and 4 bases from J, with 11 bases in between. The CDR3 DNA sequence: TGTGCCAGTAGTACAGGGACATTATACAATGAGCAGTTCTTC. Its protein is CASSTGTLYNEQFF.

This clonotype was recorded only once. This sequence joins TRBV10-2 and TRBJ2-7; 8 bases are a match to TRBD1. The J segment lost 6 bases and the V segment lost 6 bases, leaving 10 bases of the junction unmatched. CDR3 size: 14 residues. Germline assignment: CDR1 WSHSY and CDR2 SAAADI. DNA of the CDR3: TGCGCCAGCAGCCCCAGGGGGCGATTCCTCGAGCAGTACTTC. Protein product: CASSPRGRFLEQYF.

About this clonotype itself: One junction end does not reproduce the germline sequence, and a read error may be involved. V usage is TRBV7-6 and J usage is TRBJ2-1; D is unclear. Germline CDR1 SGHVS, CDR2 FNYEAQ. The length of the CDR3 is 16 residues. The CDR3 protein is CVSSLQPGRTGNEQFF. Here the CDR3 DNA reads TGTGTCAGCAGCTTGCAACCAGGCAGGACCGGCAATGAGCAGTTCTTC.

The chain joins TRBV13 to TRBJ1-1; the D gene is possibly TRBD1 (5 bases). Germline loops: CDR1 PRHDT, CDR2 FYEKMQ (reference sequence). The CDR3 has 13 amino acids. The V end lost 5 bases, the J end lost 4 bases, and 11 bases lay between the germline ends. The CDR3 bases are TGTGCCAGCAGCCCCCGGGGACCCACTGAAGCTTTCTTT. Its protein is CASSPRGPTEAFF. Full variable domain (outside the CDR3, taken from reference TRBV13 and TRBJ1-1): AAGVIQSPRHLIKEKRETATLKCYPIPRHDTVYWYQQGPGQDPQFLISFYEKMQSDKGSIPDRFSAQQFSDYHSELNMSSLELGDSALYFCASSPRGPTEAFFGQGTRLTVV.

The chain carries TRBV15 and TRBJ1-3, with D possibly being TRBD1 (6 bases). The CDR3 runs 14 residues. The V end was cut by 8 bases, the J end by 0 bases, with 11 bases between. Germline CDR1 LNHNV, CDR2 YYDKDF (reference sequence). The CDR3 region has the DNA TGTGCCACCCAGGACAGTACCTCTGGAAACACCATATATTTT. It encodes CATQDSTSGNTIYF.

The V call is TRBV7-6, the J call TRBJ2-3, with 9 nucleotides matching TRBD2. There are 16 residues in the CDR3. Losses at the gene ends were 6 bases for V and 6 bases for J; bases not matched to a gene: 13. The germline V gene encodes CDR1 SGHVS and CDR2 FNYEAQ. In DNA, the CDR3 is TGTGCCAGCAGGTACACGGCGGGAGGGCCCTCGGATACGCAGTATTTT. Protein product: CASRYTAGGPSDTQYF. The full variable domain, in which reference TRBV7-6 and TRBJ2-3 provide the parts outside the CDR3, is GAGVSQSPRYKVTKRGQDVALRCDPISGHVSLYWYRQALGQGPEFLTYFNYEAQQDKSGLPNDRFSAERPEGSISTLTIQRTEQRDSAMYRCASRYTAGGPSDTQYFGPGTRLTVL.

V and J are TRBV20-1 and TRBJ2-1; 9 nucleotides align to TRBD2. V lost 1 base and J lost 4; bases outside the gene matches: 5. The germline V gene has CDR1 DFQATT and CDR2 SNEGSKA (reference sequence). The CDR3 runs 15 residues. The CDR3 here is CSARVSGRMYNEQFF. CDR3 DNA sequence: TGCAGTGCTAGAGTTAGCGGGAGAATGTACAATGAGCAGTTCTTC.

The J gene is TRBJ1-1, the V gene TRBV10-3; 7 bases map to TRBD1. Losses at the gene ends were 4 bases for V and 0 bases for J; bases not matched to a gene: 5. The CDR3 contains 15 residues. Germline V gene lookup returns CDR1 ENHRY and CDR2 SYGVKD. CDR3 sequence reads: CAISGTGLVNTEAFF. The DNA for the CDR3 is TGTGCCATCAGTGGGACAGGACTGGTGAACACTGAAGCTTTCTTT.

In this sample, this clonotype turned up many times. A junction boundary mismatches the germline segment, possibly from a read error. This chain joins TRBV20-1 and TRBJ2-1; TRBD1 might be the D (6 bases). This CDR3 is 15 amino acids long. The germline V gene has CDR1 DFQATT and CDR2 SNEGSKA (reference sequence). In DNA form, the CDR3 reads TGCAGTGCTAGGGAGTGGGACATGCCCTACAGTGAGCAGTTCTTC. It codes for CSAREWDMPYSEQFF.

This rearrangement joins TRBV5-1 to TRBJ1-2; D is ambiguous. The CDR3 covers 11 residues. Germline V lookup: CDR1 SGHRS, CDR2 YFSETQ. V lost 0 bases, J lost 11 bases, and 8 bases lay in between. CDR3 residues: CASSLDNAYTF. CDR3 coding DNA: TGCGCCAGCAGCTTGGACAACGCGTACACCTTC.

The chain combines TRBV20-1 with TRBJ1-1; 7 nucleotides agree with TRBD1. J was trimmed by 3 bases and V by 5 bases; bases with no gene match: 9. This CDR3 comprises 14 residues. Germline values: CDR1 DFQATT, CDR2 SNEGSKA (reference sequence). DNA of the CDR3: TGCAGTGCTGGCGGACAGGCAGGGCACACTGAAGCTTTCTTT. As protein: CSAGGQAGHTEAFF.

V gene TRBV2 combines with J gene TRBJ1-6; 11 positions match TRBD1. The V and J ends lost 6 bases and 11 bases, in that order; junction bases with no gene match: 12. The CDR3 has 16 amino acids. From germline, CDR1 is SNHLY and CDR2 FYNNEI. CDR3: CASRPPQRDRGTPLHF. CDR3 DNA sequence: TGTGCCAGCAGGCCCCCCCAACGGGACAGGGGGACACCCCTCCACTTT.

This rearrangement joins TRBV10-3 to TRBJ2-1, with D uncertain. This CDR3 has 14 amino acids. CDR1 ENHRY and CDR2 SYGVKD come from the germline V gene. V lost 4 bases, J lost 5 bases, and 12 bases lay in between. DNA of the CDR3: TGTGCCATCAGTGGAACAGATCCCAACAATGAGCAGTTCTTC. This encodes CAISGTDPNNEQFF.

This clonotype has a count of ten or more. The gene calls are TRBV7-6 and TRBJ1-1; TRBD1 might be the D (5 bases). The CDR3 length is 12 residues. Germline CDR1 and CDR2: SGHVS and FNYEAQ. The V end was cut by 3 bases, the J end by 7 bases, with 9 bases between. CDR3 nucleotides: TGTGCCAGCAGCTTTCGGGGGGGTGAAGCTTTCTTT. Protein sequence: CASSFRGGEAFF.

This chain uses TRBV20-1 with TRBJ1-6; the D is unclear. Germline loops: CDR1 DFQATT, CDR2 SNEGSKA (reference sequence). Deletions cut 1 base from V and 8 bases from J, with 15 bases between. The CDR3 loop spans 15 amino acids. In nucleotides, the CDR3 is TGCAGTGCTAGAGGTGGAGGTGCAGAGTATTCACCCCTCCACTTT. Translation: CSARGGGAEYSPLHF.

This clonotype was seen only once. The chain uses TRBV25-1 and TRBJ2-5, with a tentative D call TRBD2 (5 bases). V was cut by 7 bases and J by 1 base, with 22 bases left in between. The CDR3 is made up of 17 amino acids. The germline gives CDR1 MGHDK, CDR2 SYGVNS. The CDR3 DNA sequence: TGTGCCAGCACCCCGGGAAATACGTATACGGGCCAAGAGACCCAGTACTTC. Amino acids: CASTPGNTYTGQETQYF.

The chain carries TRBV20-1 and TRBJ1-5, with no clear D. CDR3 size: 14 residues. Trimming took 0 bases from V and 10 from J, leaving 16 bases between them. Germline CDR1 and CDR2: DFQATT and SNEGSKA (reference sequence). The chain's CDR3 is CSARDYTTNHPQHF. CDR3 bases: TGCAGTGCTAGAGATTATACCACCAACCATCCCCAGCATTTT.

The chain couples TRBV19 to TRBJ2-1, with 7 bases identical to TRBD1. The germline V gene has CDR1 LNHDA and CDR2 SQIVND (reference sequence). The ends lost 2 bases at V and 2 bases at J; junction bases unmatched: 3. The CDR3 sequence is 15 residues long. The CDR3 region is CASSITGAPYNEQFF. CDR3 nucleotides: TGTGCCAGTAGTATAACAGGGGCACCCTACAATGAGCAGTTCTTC.

This clonotype showed up just a few times. This sequence joins TRBV20-1 and TRBJ1-1; 9 nucleotides line up with TRBD1. V gave up 6 bases and J gave up 5 bases; unmatched junction bases: 7. Germline V gene lookup returns CDR1 DFQATT and CDR2 SNEGSKA (reference sequence). This CDR3 comprises 13 residues. CDR3 sequence: CSASGDRETEAFF. CDR3 bases: TGCAGTGCCTCCGGGGACAGGGAGACTGAAGCTTTCTTT.

The chain carries TRBV20-1 and TRBJ2-5, with 9 bases aligning to TRBD2. The trim removed 2 bases at V and 5 bases at J, leaving 6 bases unmatched. This CDR3 spans 14 amino acids. Germline V lookup: CDR1 DFQATT, CDR2 SNEGSKA (reference sequence). CDR3 sequence: CSARSLAGYETQYF. The CDR3 DNA is TGCAGTGCTAGAAGCCTAGCGGGGTACGAGACCCAGTACTTC.

This clonotype was seen ten or more times. The J gene is TRBJ2-1, the V gene TRBV5-5, with 7 bases lining up with TRBD2. Germline loops: CDR1 SGHKS, CDR2 YYEKEE (reference sequence). V was pared by 3 bases and J by 3 bases, with 12 bases of the junction left unmatched. The CDR3 extends over 17 amino acids. CDR3 residues: CASSYGLVRGLYNEQFF. CDR3 nucleotide sequence: TGTGCCAGCAGCTACGGACTAGTTCGAGGGCTCTACAATGAGCAGTTCTTC.

This chain uses TRBV4-3 with TRBJ2-6; D could derive from TRBD1 or TRBD2 (5 bases each). CDR3 length: 15 residues. Germline V gene lookup returns CDR1 LGHNA and CDR2 YSLEER. Trimming cost V 3 bases and J 2 bases, with 8 bases left between them. This CDR3 is CASSQQGPGANVLTF. As DNA, the CDR3 is TGCGCCAGCAGCCAGCAGGGACCTGGGGCCAACGTCCTGACTTTC.

This chain connects TRBV19 to TRBJ1-1; D perhaps matches TRBD1 (5 bases). Germline loops: CDR1 LNHDA, CDR2 SQIVND (reference sequence). The V gene lost 3 bases and the J gene lost 1 base, with 9 bases spanning the gap. The CDR3 loop spans 14 amino acids. The CDR3 DNA reads TGTGCCAGTAGTATCGACAGCAAGAACACTGAAGCTTTCTTT. This gives the protein CASSIDSKNTEAFF. Together with reference TRBV19 and TRBJ1-1, the CDR3 gives the full variable domain: DGGITQSPKYLFRKEGQNVTLSCEQNLNHDAMYWYRQDPGQGLRLIYYSQIVNDFQKGDIAEGYSVSREKKESFPLTVTSAQKNPTAFYLCASSIDSKNTEAFFGQGTRLTVV.